The clone carrying this T cell receptor (beta chain) was recorded once. Its antigen is unknown. These data originate in a study of OX40 agonist ivuxolimab in advanced cancers. Study in general: Patients with hepatocellular carcinoma, melanoma, renal cell or head and neck cancer made up the dose-escalation patients. Whole-study results and caveats: Clonal expansion was seen in CD4+ and CD8+ blood T cells by week 6 at 0.1 to 3.0 mg/kg.

Sequencing was performed with immunoSEQ multiplex PCR; in TCRdb, only in-frame clones are kept and a portion is missing. Here the sample spans tens of thousands of clones, approximately 90% being singletons. The CDR3 covers 11 residues. V lost 4 bases and J lost 6, with 7 bases in between. Per the germline V gene, CDR1 is SGHTA and CDR2 is FQGNSA. J is TRBJ2-7 and V is TRBV7-2, with D perhaps TRBD1 (5 bases). Sequences were derived from CD4+ or CD8+ T cells sorted from blood, sampled in a trial of the OX40 agonist ivuxolimab. This receptor was obtained from an adult with an advanced solid tumor such as melanoma, head and neck, liver or kidney cancer. DNA of the CDR3: TGTGCCAGCAGCTGGGGCTCCGAGCAGTACTTC. Translated, it gives CASSWGSEQYF.